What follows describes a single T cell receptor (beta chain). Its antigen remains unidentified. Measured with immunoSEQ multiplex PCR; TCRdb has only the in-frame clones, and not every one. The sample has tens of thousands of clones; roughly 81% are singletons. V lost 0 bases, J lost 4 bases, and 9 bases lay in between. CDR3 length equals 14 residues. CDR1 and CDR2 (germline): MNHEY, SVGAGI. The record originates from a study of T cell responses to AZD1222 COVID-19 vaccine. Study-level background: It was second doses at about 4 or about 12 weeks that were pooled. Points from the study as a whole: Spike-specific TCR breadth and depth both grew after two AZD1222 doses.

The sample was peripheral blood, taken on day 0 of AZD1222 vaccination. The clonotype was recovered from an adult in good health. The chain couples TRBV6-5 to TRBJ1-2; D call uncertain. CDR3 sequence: CASSYSQLSYGYTF. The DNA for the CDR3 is TGTGCCAGCAGTTACTCGCAGCTTTCCTATGGCTACACCTTC.